This T cell receptor beta chain was observed in a study of cytotoxic CD8 clonotypes in ibrutinib-treated CLL. Study-wide background: Following treatment for a median about 13 months, range 6 to 36, response samples were then taken. Across samples, productive templates numbered a few hundred thousand and productive rearrangements reached 75,000 to 100,000 on average.

To note about this clone: Its antigen is still unknown.

The data were produced by immunoSEQ multiplex PCR, yet TCRdb's version contains in-frame clones alone and is incomplete. Among 50,000 or so clones listed, around 60% were seen once. General observations from the study: Sustained-remission and progressing patients diverged in sampling times. Clonality went up at ibrutinib response and then declined back toward baseline at progression.

V dropped 2 bases and J dropped 0 bases, with 8 bases sitting between them. Looked up from germline, CDR1 is SGHNT and CDR2 is YYREEE (reference sequence). There are 14 residues in the CDR3. The rearrangement uses TRBV5-4 and TRBJ1-1; no definite D call. The receptor comes from a human donor with chronic lymphocytic leukemia. This material consisted of PBMCs, taken after 24 months of ibrutinib treatment. The DNA of the CDR3 is TGTGCCAGCAGCTTTGGGCAGGTGAACACTGAAGCTTTCTTT. The encoded protein is CASSFGQVNTEAFF.